The source of this T cell receptor (beta chain) is a study of CD8+CD57+ T cells in acquired aplastic anemia. Study-level information: Sorted CD4+ and CD8+ cells gave a mean 3.2 ug DNA, range roughly 0.19 to 30 ug.

Genomic DNA served as template for TCR beta VDJ and CDR3 profiling. In TCRdb, the reads were re-called with MiXCR into one record per CDR3 protein. Seen here are under 350,000 distinct CDR3 sequences, under 60% observed once, and the top ten hold roughly 1.3%. Individuals selected for sequencing had exhibited CD8+CD57+ cell expansion on flow cytometry. Blood was sampled before the patients had received any therapy. As for this clonotype: Its antigen remains unknown.

Study results and caveats: Patients and controls shared twenty-nine CD8+ CDR3 sequences, which appeared highly expressed in patients and within their immunodominant clones.

From germline, CDR1 is SGDLS and CDR2 YYNGEE. The CDR3 totals 14 residues. This clonotype was obtained from a human donor with aplastic anemia. Source material: sorted CD4+, CD8+, or CD8+CD57+ T cells (not recorded which) from PBMCs. The chain has TRBV9 and TRBJ2-7; possibly TRBD2 for D (5 bases). Judging by the DNA end, TRBJ2-1 fits better; the J call may be wrong. Here the CDR3 DNA reads TGTGCCAGCAGCCGAGGGTCCTTAGGTAATGAGCAGTTCTTC. Translation: CASSRGSLGNEQFF.